Sequencing of this T cell receptor (beta chain) was carried out in a study of blood T cell repertoires in COVID-19. Profiling relied on immunoSEQ multiplex PCR, and the TCRdb table lists in-frame clones only, not all of them. The table has fewer than 200,000 clones, about 88% seen once; the top ten hold roughly 9%. The CDR3 length is 15 residues. The germline V gene encodes CDR1 LNHDA and CDR2 SQIVND (reference sequence). V gave up 3 bases and J gave up 10 bases, with 16 bases separating them. Material: PBMCs or T cells enriched from blood (not recorded which). This clonotype originated in a woman under 30 who had recovered from COVID-19. The chain links TRBV19 to TRBJ1-6, with D tentatively TRBD1 (6 bases). The DNA for the CDR3 is TGTGCCAGTAGTATCAACAGGGATGGTGGCTCACCCCTCCACTTT. This gives the protein CASSINRDGGSPLHF.